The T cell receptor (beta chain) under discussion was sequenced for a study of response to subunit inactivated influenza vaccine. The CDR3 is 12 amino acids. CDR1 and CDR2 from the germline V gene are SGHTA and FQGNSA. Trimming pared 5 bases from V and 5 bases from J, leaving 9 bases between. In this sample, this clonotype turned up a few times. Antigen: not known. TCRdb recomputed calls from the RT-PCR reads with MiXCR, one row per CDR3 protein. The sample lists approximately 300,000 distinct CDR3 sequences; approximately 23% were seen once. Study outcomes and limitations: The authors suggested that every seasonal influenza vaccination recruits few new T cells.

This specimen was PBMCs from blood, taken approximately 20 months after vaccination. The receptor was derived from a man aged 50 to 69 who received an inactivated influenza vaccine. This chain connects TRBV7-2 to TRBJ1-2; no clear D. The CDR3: CASSPGVYGYTF. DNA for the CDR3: TGTGCCAGCAGCCCCGGAGTTTATGGCTACACCTTC.